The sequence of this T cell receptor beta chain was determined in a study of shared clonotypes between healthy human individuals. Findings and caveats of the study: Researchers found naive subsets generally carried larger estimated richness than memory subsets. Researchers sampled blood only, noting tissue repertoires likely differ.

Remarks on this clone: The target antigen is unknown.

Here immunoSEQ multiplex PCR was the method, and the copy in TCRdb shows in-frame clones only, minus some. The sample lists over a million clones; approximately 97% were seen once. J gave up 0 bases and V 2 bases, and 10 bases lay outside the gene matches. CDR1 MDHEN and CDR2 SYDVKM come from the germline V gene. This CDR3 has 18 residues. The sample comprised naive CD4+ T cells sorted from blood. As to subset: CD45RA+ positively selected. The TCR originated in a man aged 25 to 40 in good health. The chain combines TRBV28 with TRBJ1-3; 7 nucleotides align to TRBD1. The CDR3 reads CASSLTSQGPSSGNTIYF. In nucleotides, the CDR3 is TGTGCCAGCAGTTTAACTTCACAGGGGCCAAGCTCTGGAAACACCATATATTTT.